The 31 T cell receptor beta chains presented below share a single source sample, sequenced in a study of radiation and T cells in renal cell carcinoma. The time point was: blood 2 weeks post-SBRT. This sample's treatment: 15 Gy SBRT to primary tumor, nephrectomy 4 weeks later. TCRdb keeps only in-frame clones here, not all; method: immunoSEQ multiplex PCR. The sample yields approximately 75,000 clones, more than 75% seen once. The sequences come from blood, collected from a patient whose treatment included radiotherapy and nephrectomy. The receptors come from a man aged 60-69 years with renal cell carcinoma.

The genes are TRBV28 and TRBJ1-5; D remains unclear. This CDR3 is built from 12 residues. Trimming removed 7 bases from V and 6 bases from J, with 10 bases in between. CDR1 is MDHEN, CDR2 SYDVKM, per germline. CDR3 sequence reads: CASNLSGQPQHF. CDR3 DNA: TGTGCCAGCAATCTTAGCGGTCAGCCCCAGCATTTT.

This clone appeared a single time. CDR3 nucleotides: TGTGCCAGCAGTGCCCAGGGGGCTTATGGCTACACCTTC. Protein: CASSAQGAYGYTF. The chain couples TRBV28 to TRBJ1-2, with 8 bases aligning to TRBD1. CDR3 length: 13 residues. V shed 5 bases, J shed 5 bases, and the junction held 4 bases outside the gene matches. CDR1 is MDHEN and CDR2 is SYDVKM in the germline V gene.

The chain links TRBV28 to TRBJ2-1, with 8 bases aligning to TRBD1. The V and J ends lost 3 bases and 6 bases, in that order; junction bases with no gene match: 4. Per the germline V gene, CDR1 is MDHEN and CDR2 is SYDVKM. The CDR3 extends over 14 amino acids. CDR3 nucleotide sequence: TGTGCCAGCAGTTTGACAGGGGCCGGCAATGAGCAGTTCTTC. It specifies CASSLTGAGNEQFF.

CDR3 amino acids: CASSLAPGLQETQYF. The DNA of the CDR3 is TGTGCCAGCAGCTTAGCTCCGGGACTTCAAGAGACCCAGTACTTC. The chain joins TRBV7-3 to TRBJ2-5; perhaps TRBD2 as D (6 bases). The V gene's germline CDR1 is SGHTA and CDR2 FQGTGA. CDR3 length: 15 amino acids. Trimming took 2 bases from V and 2 from J, leaving 12 bases between them.

The gene calls are TRBV6-5 and TRBJ2-7, with D possibly matching TRBD2 (6 bases). Germline V gene sequence: CDR1 MNHEY, CDR2 SVGAGI. The ends were cut back, 2 bases at V and 3 bases at J, with 14 bases in the middle. The CDR3 has 15 amino acids. In DNA form, the CDR3 reads TGTGCCAGCAGTTACCTCGGGAGCGCCTTCTACGAGCAGTACTTC. Amino acids: CASSYLGSAFYEQYF.

V gene TRBV4-2 combines with J gene TRBJ1-1; no definite D call. Germline V gives CDR1 LGHNA, CDR2 YNFKEQ. V dropped 0 bases and J dropped 4 bases, with 9 bases sitting between them. CDR3 length equals 14 residues. In DNA form, the CDR3 reads TGTGCCAGCAGCCAAGACGGACTTGGCACTGAAGCTTTCTTT. Amino acid sequence: CASSQDGLGTEAFF.

This clone was detected only once. The rearrangement links TRBV7-9 to TRBJ2-1, with a tentative D call TRBD1 (6 bases). Germline values: CDR1 SEHNR, CDR2 FQNEAQ (reference sequence). Trimming removed 3 bases at V and 2 bases at J, with 14 bases between. CDR3 length equals 16 residues. The CDR3 spells CASSFRQALTYNEQFF. The CDR3 DNA is TGTGCCAGCAGCTTCAGACAGGCCCTAACCTACAATGAGCAGTTCTTC.

The rearrangement links TRBV7-2 to TRBJ2-7; 9 nucleotides match TRBD2. Germline trimming cut 3 bases from V and 6 bases from J; bases unmatched to any gene: 3. Germline values: CDR1 SGHTA, CDR2 FQGNSA. The CDR3 length is 13 residues. The CDR3 sequence: CASSFGSGGEQYF. The CDR3 DNA is TGTGCCAGCAGCTTCGGTAGCGGGGGCGAGCAGTACTTC. The whole variable domain, filled in from reference TRBV7-2 and TRBJ2-7, reads GAGVSQSPSNKVTEKGKDVELRCDPISGHTALYWYRQSLGQGLEFLIYFQGNSAPDKSGLPSDRFSAERTGGSVSTLTIQRTQQEDSAVYLCASSFGSGGEQYFGPGTRLTVT.

This clone was counted only a few times. CDR3 sequence (DNA): TGTGCCAGCAGTTTGGGGACATCTTATGGCTACACCTTC. As protein: CASSLGTSYGYTF. The rearrangement uses TRBV28 and TRBJ1-2, with D perhaps TRBD1 (6 bases). V was shortened by 3 bases and J by 5 bases, with 10 bases between the two germline ends. This CDR3 has 13 amino acids. CDR1 MDHEN and CDR2 SYDVKM come from the germline V gene.

This chain joins TRBV5-6 and TRBJ2-1; the match to TRBD1 covers 8 bases. This CDR3 spans 16 amino acids. Germline assignment: CDR1 SGHDT and CDR2 YYEEEE. After removal of 0 bases from V and 7 bases from J, the junction contained 9 bases not matched to a gene. In DNA, the CDR3 is TGTGCCAGCAGCTTGGTTTCGGACAGGGTTACGAATGAGCAGTTCTTC. Amino acid sequence: CASSLVSDRVTNEQFF.

The CDR3 spells CASSAPSGSLTYEQYF. Here the CDR3 DNA reads TGTGCCAGCAGCGCCCCTTCAGGTTCCCTCACCTACGAGCAGTACTTC. The chain joins TRBV7-2 to TRBJ2-7; D remains unclear. CDR3 length: 16 residues. The V and J ends lost 5 bases and 2 bases respectively, with 19 bases between them. Per the germline V gene, CDR1 is SGHTA and CDR2 is FQGNSA.

The chain joins TRBV10-2 to TRBJ2-2; 7 bases agree with TRBD2. CDR1 is WSHSY, CDR2 SAAADI, per germline. The CDR3 sequence is 18 residues long. The J segment lost 6 bases and the V segment lost 4 bases, leaving 17 bases of the junction unmatched. The CDR3 loop is CASSARTRGGGGAGELFF. CDR3 DNA sequence: TGCGCCAGCAGTGCCCGGACTAGAGGTGGCGGCGGCGCCGGGGAGCTGTTTTTT.

V gene TRBV25-1 combines with J gene TRBJ2-7; D call uncertain. The CDR3 has 14 residues. V was pared by 0 bases and J by 1 base, with 7 bases between. Germline-derived CDR1 and CDR2 are MGHDK and SYGVNS. The CDR3 region has the DNA TGTGCCAGCAGTGAATACGACGGATCCTACGAGCAGTACTTC. This gives the protein CASSEYDGSYEQYF.

The CDR3 nucleotides are TGTGCCAGCAGCTTAGTCGGGGGCGGTACGCAGTATTTT. Its protein product is CASSLVGGGTQYF. The V call is TRBV7-9, the J call TRBJ2-3; D assignment may be TRBD1 or TRBD2 (6 bases each). V lost 1 base and J 8 bases, leaving 10 bases between the germline ends. This CDR3 has 13 amino acids. The germline V gene encodes CDR1 SEHNR and CDR2 FQNEAQ (reference sequence).

The chain is built from TRBV4-1 and TRBJ2-1; the match to TRBD2 covers 8 bases. The trim removed 4 bases at V and 4 bases at J, leaving 9 bases unmatched. The germline CDR1 and CDR2 sequences are MGHRA and YSYEKL. The CDR3 extends over 16 amino acids. CDR3 sequence (DNA): TGCGCCAGCAGCCCGCTCCGGACTAGCACATACAATGAGCAGTTCTTC. Protein product: CASSPLRTSTYNEQFF.

This chain joins TRBV4-3 and TRBJ1-2, with 8 bases aligning to TRBD1. This CDR3 contains 14 residues. The germline gives CDR1 LGHNA, CDR2 YSLEER. Germline trimming cut 2 bases from V and 10 bases from J; bases unmatched to any gene: 9. The chain's CDR3 is CASSQWGTGSNYTF. In DNA form, the CDR3 reads TGCGCCAGCAGCCAATGGGGGACAGGCTCTAACTACACCTTC.

The chain employs TRBV5-1 and TRBJ2-2; tentative D call: TRBD1 (6 bases). Germline assignment: CDR1 SGHRS and CDR2 YFSETQ. The V and J ends lost 5 bases and 0 bases respectively, with 8 bases between them. The CDR3 is 14 amino acids. The CDR3 DNA follows: TGCGCCAGCAGGGACAGCCCGAACACCGGGGAGCTGTTTTTT. It yields the protein CASRDSPNTGELFF.

The CDR3 region is CASSSGTSGGTDTQYF. The CDR3 bases are TGCGCCAGCAGCTCCGGGACTAGCGGGGGCACAGATACGCAGTATTTT. The rearrangement uses TRBV5-1 and TRBJ2-3; 13 nucleotides line up with TRBD2. CDR3 size: 16 residues. Germline values: CDR1 SGHRS, CDR2 YFSETQ. After removal of 3 bases from V and 1 base from J, the junction contained 2 bases not matched to a gene. The whole variable domain, filled in from reference TRBV5-1 and TRBJ2-3, reads KAGVTQTPRYLIKTRGQQVTLSCSPISGHRSVSWYQQTPGQGLQFLFEYFSETQRNKGNFPGRFSGRQFSNSRSEMNVSTLELGDSALYLCASSSGTSGGTDTQYFGPGTRLTVL.

The chain combines TRBV19 with TRBJ2-3; 9 nucleotides agree with TRBD2. Germline V gene lookup returns CDR1 LNHDA and CDR2 SQIVND (reference sequence). Unmatched junction bases numbered 11, after V lost 10 bases and J lost 0 bases. The CDR3 covers 16 residues. The CDR3 region has the DNA TGTGCCACCCGGGGTAGCGGGAGACTGAGCACAGATACGCAGTATTTT. It specifies CATRGSGRLSTDTQYF.

The chain couples TRBV11-3 to TRBJ2-3; D gene ambiguous. CDR1 and CDR2 from the germline V gene are SGHNT and YENEEA. CDR3 size: 13 residues. V was clipped by 1 base and J by 5 bases, with 7 bases between them. CDR3 residues: CASSLVDGDTQYF. CDR3 in DNA: TGTGCCAGCAGCTTAGTAGACGGAGATACGCAGTATTTT.

The V gene is TRBV7-7, the J gene TRBJ2-3, with D maybe TRBD1 (6 bases). This CDR3 has 13 amino acids. Trimming shortened V by 6 bases and J by 8 bases, and 15 bases separated the two germline ends. Germline lookup yields CDR1 SSHAT and CDR2 FNYEAQ (reference sequence). The CDR3 spells CASSRLIGGTQYF. The CDR3 nucleotides are TGTGCCAGCAGTCGACTGATAGGGGGTACGCAGTATTTT. Variable domain in full (rest from reference TRBV7-7 and TRBJ2-3): GAGVSQSPRYKVTKRGQDVTLRCDPISSHATLYWYQQALGQGPEFLTYFNYEAQPDKSGLPSDRFSAERPEGSISTLTIQRTEQRDSAMYRCASSRLIGGTQYFGPGTRLTVL.

The chain couples TRBV19 to TRBJ2-5; 9 nucleotides match TRBD2. The ends lost 5 bases at V and 1 base at J; junction bases unmatched: 8. Germline V lookup: CDR1 LNHDA, CDR2 SQIVND (reference sequence). This CDR3 is 16 amino acids long. CDR3 nucleotide sequence: TGTGCCAGTAGTGCCGGACGACTAGCGGCCCAAGAGACCCAGTACTTC. Its translation: CASSAGRLAAQETQYF.

The rearrangement links TRBV11-2 to TRBJ1-2; no definite D call. This CDR3 has 13 residues. CDR1 and CDR2 (germline): SGHAT, FQNNGV. V was pared by 3 bases and J by 0 bases, with 5 bases between. This CDR3 reads CASSLSPNYGYTF. Written as DNA, the CDR3 is TGTGCCAGCAGCTTGAGTCCTAACTATGGCTACACCTTC.

V is TRBV5-8 and J is TRBJ1-4, with TRBD1 identical over 9 bases. The CDR3 totals 15 residues. V was pared by 4 bases and J by 8 bases, with 9 bases of the junction left unmatched. Germline V gene sequence: CDR1 SGHTS, CDR2 YDEGEE. The CDR3 here is CASSPGQGRGEKLFF. The CDR3 DNA sequence: TGTGCCAGCAGCCCCGGACAGGGGAGAGGCGAAAAACTGTTTTTT.

V usage is TRBV27 and J usage is TRBJ2-5; the D gene is possibly TRBD2 (5 bases). The V end lost 3 bases, the J end lost 1 base, and 12 bases lay between the germline ends. The CDR3 length is 15 residues. Germline V gene lookup returns CDR1 MNHEY and CDR2 SMNVEV (reference sequence). The CDR3 loop reads CASSLYGVGQETQYF. CDR3 nucleotides: TGTGCCAGCAGTTTGTACGGGGTAGGCCAAGAGACCCAGTACTTC.

This chain connects TRBV10-2 to TRBJ2-3; 10 bases align to TRBD2. The CDR3 totals 14 residues. Trimming at V came to 8 bases and at J to 4 bases, leaving 6 bases not matched to a gene. In germline, CDR1 is WSHSY, CDR2 SAAADI. CDR3 protein: CASELAGAPDTQYF. For the CDR3, the DNA is TGCGCCAGCGAGCTAGCGGGAGCACCAGATACGCAGTATTTT.

The V call is TRBV2, the J call TRBJ1-1; D ambiguous. Germline values: CDR1 SNHLY, CDR2 FYNNEI. V lost 4 bases, J lost 6 bases, and 15 bases lay in between. The CDR3 runs 14 residues. CDR3 sequence (DNA): TGTGCCAGCAGTGGAAATAGAGGGATCTCTGAAGCTTTCTTT. This sequence encodes CASSGNRGISEAFF.

The chain is built from TRBV9 and TRBJ2-2, with 14 bases lining up with TRBD2. Germline CDR1 reads SGDLS; CDR2 reads YYNGEE. The CDR3 has 17 residues. Trimming cost V 4 bases and J 2 bases; bases outside gene matches: 4. The CDR3 DNA sequence: TGTGCCAGCAGCTACGGACTAGCGGGGGGAAACACCGGGGAGCTGTTTTTT. Protein sequence: CASSYGLAGGNTGELFF.

This sequence joins TRBV4-2 and TRBJ2-7, with D unclear. V was pared by 0 bases and J by 2 bases, with 8 bases between. Germline assignment: CDR1 LGHNA and CDR2 YNFKEQ. The CDR3 loop spans 14 amino acids. The CDR3 spells CASSQEGLAYEQYF. In DNA, the CDR3 is TGTGCCAGCAGCCAAGAAGGCTTAGCCTACGAGCAGTACTTC.

The chain carries TRBV18 and TRBJ1-1; a weak D match, TRBD1 (5 bases). Trimming left V 6 bases short and J 1 base short, with 15 bases between. CDR1 KGHSH and CDR2 LQKENI come from the germline V gene. This CDR3 comprises 15 residues. This chain's CDR3 is CASSPTGVGNTEAFF. CDR3 sequence (DNA): TGTGCCAGCTCGCCAACGGGGGTGGGGAACACTGAAGCTTTCTTT.

The rearrangement joins TRBV6-5 to TRBJ2-7; 10 nucleotides line up with TRBD1. There are 15 residues in the CDR3. The V gene's germline CDR1 is MNHEY and CDR2 SVGAGI. V lost 4 bases to trimming and J lost 6 bases; unmatched junction nucleotides: 9. The CDR3 sequence is CASSSPGQGTREQYF. The CDR3 DNA reads as TGTGCCAGCAGTTCCCCGGGACAGGGGACCCGCGAGCAGTACTTC.